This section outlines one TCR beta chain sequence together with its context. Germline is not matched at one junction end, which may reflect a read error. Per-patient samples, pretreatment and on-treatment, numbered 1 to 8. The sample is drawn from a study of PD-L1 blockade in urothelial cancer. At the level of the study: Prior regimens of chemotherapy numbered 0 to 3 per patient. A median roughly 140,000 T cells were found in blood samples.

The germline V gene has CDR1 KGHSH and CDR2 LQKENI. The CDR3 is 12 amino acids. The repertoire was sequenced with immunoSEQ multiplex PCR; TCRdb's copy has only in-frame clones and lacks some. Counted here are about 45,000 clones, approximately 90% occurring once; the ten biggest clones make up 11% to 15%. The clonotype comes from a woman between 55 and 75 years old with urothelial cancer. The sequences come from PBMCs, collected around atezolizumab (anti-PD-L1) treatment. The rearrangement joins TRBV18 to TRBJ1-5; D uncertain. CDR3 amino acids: CASSPRDQPQHF. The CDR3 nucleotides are TGTGCCAGCTCCCCACGAGATCAGCCCCAGCATTTT. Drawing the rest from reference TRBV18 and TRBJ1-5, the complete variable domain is NAGVMQNPRHLVRRRGQEARLRCSPMKGHSHVYWYRQLPEEGLKFMVYLQKENIIDESGMPKERFSAEFPKEGPSILRIQQVVRGDSAAYFCASSPRDQPQHFGDGTRLSIL.